A selection of T cell receptor beta chains follows, all from one sample in a study of blood T cell repertoires in COVID-19. Method: immunoSEQ multiplex PCR; TCRdb's copy keeps in-frame clones and lacks some. This table has around 150,000 clones, about 85% appearing once. Material: peripheral blood. The receptors were sampled from an older woman with active or convalescent COVID-19. The CDR3 runs from the conserved cysteine through the conserved F or W. A D gene is named only where the DNA matches it firmly. Size values are once, few and many counts, or a class for expanded clones, and some rows have none.

V	size	J	D	CDR3	DNA
TRBV5-8	NA	TRBJ1-1	NA	CASSFGVNGGEAFF	TGTGCCAGCAGCTTCGGAGTGAACGGCGGGGAAGCTTTCTTT
TRBV14	NA	TRBJ1-6	NA	CASSQDDINATYSPLHF	TGTGCCAGCAGCCAAGATGACATCAATGCGACATATTCACCCCTCCACTTT
TRBV4-1	NA	TRBJ2-5	TRBD2	CASSQTSGGFETQYF	TGCGCCAGCAGCCAAACTAGCGGGGGGTTCGAGACCCAGTACTTC
TRBV7-8	NA	TRBJ2-7	TRBD1	CASSFPGTGIVYEQYF	TGTGCCAGCAGCTTCCCCGGGACAGGGATTGTCTACGAGCAGTACTTC
TRBV6-1	once	TRBJ2-2	NA	CASKNGGGELFF	TGTGCCAGCAAAAACGGAGGGGGGGAGCTGTTTTTT
TRBV5-1	NA	TRBJ2-7	NA	CASSLGQGLSYEQYF	TGCGCCAGCAGCTTGGGCCAGGGCCTCTCCTACGAGCAGTACTTC
TRBV9	NA	TRBJ2-7	TRBD1	CASSVGGGSIYEQYF	TGTGCCAGCAGCGTAGGAGGGGGCTCCATATACGAGCAGTACTTC
TRBV6-6	NA	TRBJ2-2	TRBD2	CASSRTSGGALMAGELFF	TGTGCCAGCAGTCGGACTAGCGGGGGGGCCTTAATGGCCGGGGAGCTGTTTTTT
TRBV7-2	NA	TRBJ1-2	TRBD1	CASSKGTGGDGYTF	TGTGCCAGCAGCAAAGGGACAGGGGGGGATGGCTACACCTTC
TRBV21-1	NA	TRBJ1-1	NA	CASSVTGSRGDEAFF	TGTGCCAGCAGCGTAACAGGGTCCCGGGGGGATGAAGCTTTCTTT
TRBV3-1/TRBV3-2	NA	TRBJ2-3	TRBD1	CASSQADREKVYF	TGTGCCAGCAGCCAAGCCGACAGGGAAAAAGTATATTTT
TRBV10-3	NA	TRBJ2-2	NA	CAIFNGELFF	TGTGCCATCTTCAACGGGGAGCTGTTTTTT
TRBV27	once	TRBJ2-2	NA	CASSLAGLGELFF	TGTGCCAGCAGTTTGGCAGGCCTCGGGGAGCTGTTTTTT
TRBV10-3	NA	TRBJ2-7	NA	CAISYAGASYEQYF	TGTGCCATCAGTTACGCGGGGGCCTCCTACGAGCAGTACTTC
TRBV13	NA	TRBJ2-7	TRBD1	CASSPLAQGQLYEQYF	TGTGCCAGCAGCCCTCTAGCCCAGGGACAGCTCTACGAGCAGTACTTC
TRBV12-3/TRBV12-4	NA	TRBJ2-3	TRBD2	CASSTSSGRRYF	TGTGCCAGCAGTACCTCTAGCGGGAGGAGGTATTTT
TRBV5-4	once	TRBJ2-7	NA	CASSLGVNSYEQYF	TGTGCCAGCAGCTTGGGAGTCAACTCCTACGAGCAGTACTTC
TRBV7-8	NA	TRBJ2-2	TRBD2	CASSPRLAGGPNTGELFF	TGTGCCAGCAGCCCGCGACTAGCGGGGGGGCCGAACACCGGGGAGCTGTTTTTT
TRBV5-1	NA	TRBJ2-5	TRBD2	CASSPGGASGVVGETQYF	TGCGCCAGCAGCCCCGGAGGGGCTAGCGGGGTCGTCGGGGAGACCCAGTACTTC
TRBV3-1/TRBV3-2	NA	TRBJ1-6	NA	CASSQGTVPLHF	TGTGCCAGCAGCCAAGGTACGGTGCCCCTCCACTTT
TRBV7-9	NA	TRBJ1-5	NA	CASSPGGGGNQPQHF	TGTGCCAGCAGCCCGGGGGGAGGTGGCAATCAGCCCCAGCATTTT
TRBV19	NA	TRBJ1-3	NA	CASRTAGFSGNTIYF	TGTGCCAGTAGAACGGCGGGGTTCTCTGGAAACACCATATATTTT
TRBV21-1	NA	TRBJ2-2	NA	CASSKEPAGMNNTGELFF	TGTGCCAGCAGCAAAGAACCAGCGGGGATGAACAACACCGGGGAGCTGTTTTTT
TRBV19	NA	TRBJ1-5	NA	CASSITGFVQPQHF	TGTGCCAGTAGTATCACAGGATTTGTCCAGCCCCAGCATTTT
TRBV29-1	NA	TRBJ2-3	NA	CSVAGLGGTDTQYF	TGCAGCGTTGCCGGGTTAGGAGGCACAGATACGCAGTATTTT
TRBV6-6	NA	TRBJ2-7	NA	CASSENYEQYF	TGTGCCAGCAGTGAGAACTACGAGCAGTACTTC
TRBV18	once	TRBJ1-6	TRBD1	CASSTTGANSPLHF	TGTGCCAGCTCGACGACAGGGGCTAATTCACCCCTCCACTTT
TRBV6-1	NA	TRBJ2-5	NA	CASSEFERARGTQYF	TGTGCCAGCAGTGAATTCGAGCGGGCCCGGGGGACCCAGTACTTC
TRBV2	NA	TRBJ1-6	NA	CASGGEPTSPLHF	TGTGCCAGCGGAGGAGAGCCAACTTCACCCCTCCACTTT
TRBV5-1	NA	TRBJ2-5	TRBD1	CASSHDRGPKETQYF	TGCGCCAGCAGCCATGACAGGGGGCCGAAAGAGACCCAGTACTTC
TRBV24-1	NA	TRBJ1-1	NA	CATSLGNTEAFF	TGTGCCACCAGCCTAGGGAACACTGAAGCTTTCTTT
TRBV24-1	NA	TRBJ2-3	TRBD1	CAAQGGQSTDTQYF	TGTGCCGCACAGGGGGGACAAAGCACAGATACGCAGTATTTT
TRBV9	NA	TRBJ1-2	NA	CASSVGPLTKTNYGYTF	TGTGCCAGCAGCGTAGGGCCTCTTACTAAAACTAACTATGGCTACACCTTC
TRBV6-5	NA	TRBJ1-5	NA	CASSYSEVGQPQHF	TGTGCCAGCAGTTATAGCGAGGTGGGCCAGCCCCAGCATTTT
TRBV7-2	NA	TRBJ1-2	NA	CASSLGGPKLGYTF	TGTGCCAGCAGCTTAGGGGGCCCTAAATTGGGCTACACCTTC
TRBV12-5	few	TRBJ2-1	TRBD1	CASGPPAGGKNEQFF	TGTGCTAGTGGTCCACCCGCAGGGGGCAAAAATGAGCAGTTCTTC
TRBV18	NA	TRBJ1-1	TRBD1	CASSPGQGEANTEAFF	TGTGCCAGCTCACCGGGACAGGGCGAGGCGAACACTGAAGCTTTCTTT
TRBV19	NA	TRBJ2-1	NA	CASSGRGRGEQFF	TGTGCCAGTAGTGGCCGGGGTCGCGGTGAGCAGTTCTTC
TRBV18	NA	TRBJ2-2	TRBD1	CASSKGQGANTGELFF	TGTGCCAGCTCAAAGGGACAGGGGGCGAACACCGGGGAGCTGTTTTTT
TRBV6-2/TRBV6-3	few	TRBJ1-1	NA	CASSYWDMNTEAFF	TGTGCCAGCAGTTATTGGGACATGAACACTGAAGCTTTCTTT
TRBV6-5	NA	TRBJ2-1	TRBD1	CASSIGQGRYNEQFF	TGTGCCAGCAGCATTGGACAGGGGCGCTACAATGAGCAGTTCTTC
TRBV6-5	NA	TRBJ2-7	NA	CASSLRGNEQYF	TGTGCCAGCAGTCTCAGGGGTAACGAGCAGTACTTC
TRBV3-1/TRBV3-2	NA	TRBJ2-5	TRBD1	CASSHRDREGETQYF	TGTGCCAGCAGCCATCGGGACAGGGAAGGAGAGACCCAGTACTTC
TRBV6-5	few	TRBJ1-1	TRBD1	CASRQGTGNTEAFF	TGTGCCAGCAGACAGGGGACAGGGAACACTGAAGCTTTCTTT
TRBV5-4	NA	TRBJ1-6	TRBD1	CASSPGDRGINSPLHF	TGTGCCAGCAGCCCGGGGGACAGGGGGATTAATTCACCCCTCCACTTT
TRBV7-2	NA	TRBJ1-5	NA	CASSFWGGQPQHF	TGTGCCAGCAGCTTCTGGGGAGGACAGCCCCAGCATTTT
TRBV19	NA	TRBJ2-5	NA	CASSIYNQETQYF	TGTGCCAGTAGTATATACAACCAAGAGACCCAGTACTTC
TRBV7-9	NA	TRBJ1-1	NA	CASSLAADRGAFF	TGTGCCAGCAGCTTAGCGGCCGACCGGGGGGCTTTCTTT
TRBV5-8	NA	TRBJ2-3	NA	CASSLGGVTYTDTQYF	TGTGCCAGCAGCTTGGGGGGGGTCACATACACAGATACGCAGTATTTT
TRBV5-4	NA	TRBJ1-3	NA	CASSSGNTIYF	TGTGCCAGCAGCTCCGGGAACACCATATATTTT
TRBV12-3/TRBV12-4	NA	TRBJ2-7	NA	CASSFADSYEQYF	TGTGCCAGCAGTTTCGCAGACTCCTACGAGCAGTACTTC
TRBV10-3	NA	TRBJ1-4	TRBD1	CAISERQGFNEKLFF	TGTGCCATCAGTGAGAGACAGGGGTTTAATGAAAAACTGTTTTTT
TRBV9	once	TRBJ1-5	NA	CASGEGGGNQPQHF	TGTGCCAGCGGTGAGGGAGGGGGCAATCAGCCCCAGCATTTT
TRBV19	NA	TRBJ2-1	TRBD1	CASRVGDRAYNEQFF	TGTGCCAGTAGGGTGGGAGACAGGGCCTACAATGAGCAGTTCTTC